This T cell receptor beta chain was profiled in a study of T-cell memory formation after mild COVID-19. The table lists this clonotype with a few counts. Each CDR3 protein is one row after TCRdb ran MiXCR on the 5' RACE reads. The sample records around 180,000 distinct CDR3 sequences, more than 15% being singletons. V shed 1 base, J shed 1 base, and the junction held 7 bases outside the gene matches. Germline CDR1 is KGHDR and CDR2 is SFDVKD. This CDR3 comprises 18 residues. What was sequenced was PBMCs or a T cell subset sorted from them (not recorded which). The receptor was derived from an adult woman who had mild COVID-19 (a few samples of this study predate the infection). Cell type and time point are not known. This chain uses TRBV24-1 with TRBJ2-3; 10 bases align to TRBD2. In DNA form, the CDR3 reads TGTGCCACCAGTGATTTAACTAGGGGGACTAGCGGCACAGATACGCAGTATTTT. It codes for CATSDLTRGTSGTDTQYF.